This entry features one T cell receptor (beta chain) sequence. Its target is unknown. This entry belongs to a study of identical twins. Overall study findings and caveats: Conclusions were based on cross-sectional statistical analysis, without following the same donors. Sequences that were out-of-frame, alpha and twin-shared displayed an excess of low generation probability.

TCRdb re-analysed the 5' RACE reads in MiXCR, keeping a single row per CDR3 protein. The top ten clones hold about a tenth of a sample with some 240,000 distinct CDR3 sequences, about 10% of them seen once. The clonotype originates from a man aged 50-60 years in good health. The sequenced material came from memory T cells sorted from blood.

Written as DNA, the CDR3 is TGTGCCAGTAGTCTTATGGGACAGGGTTCCCAGCCCCAGCATTTT. Its protein is CASSLMGQGSQPQHF. V gene TRBV19 combines with J gene TRBJ1-5; 9 nucleotides line up with TRBD1. V was clipped by 5 bases and J by 7 bases; unmatched bases: 9. Germline lookup yields CDR1 LNHDA and CDR2 SQIVND (reference sequence). The CDR3 is 15 amino acids.